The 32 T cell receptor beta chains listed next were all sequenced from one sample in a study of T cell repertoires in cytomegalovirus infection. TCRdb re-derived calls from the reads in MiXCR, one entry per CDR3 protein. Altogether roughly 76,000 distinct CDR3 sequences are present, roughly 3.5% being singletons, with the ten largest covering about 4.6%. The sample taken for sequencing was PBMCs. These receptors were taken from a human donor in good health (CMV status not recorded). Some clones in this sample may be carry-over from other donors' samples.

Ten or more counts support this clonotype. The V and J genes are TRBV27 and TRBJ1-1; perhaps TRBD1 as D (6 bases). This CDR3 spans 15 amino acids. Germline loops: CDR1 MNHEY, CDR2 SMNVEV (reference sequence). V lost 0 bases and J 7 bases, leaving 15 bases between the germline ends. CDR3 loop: CASSLSNTGKVEAFF. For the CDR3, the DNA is TGTGCCAGCAGTTTATCGAATACAGGGAAGGTTGAAGCTTTCTTT.

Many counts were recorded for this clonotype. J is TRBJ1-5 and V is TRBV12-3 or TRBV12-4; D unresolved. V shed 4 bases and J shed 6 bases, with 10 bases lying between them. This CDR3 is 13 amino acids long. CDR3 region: CASSSRDSQPQHF. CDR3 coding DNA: TGTGCCAGCAGTTCAAGGGATAGTCAGCCCCAGCATTTT.

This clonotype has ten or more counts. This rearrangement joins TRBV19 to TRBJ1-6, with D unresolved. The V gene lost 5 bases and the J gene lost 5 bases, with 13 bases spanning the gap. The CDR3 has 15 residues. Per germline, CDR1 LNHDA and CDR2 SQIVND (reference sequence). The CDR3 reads CASSSRHEHNSPLHF. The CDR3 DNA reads TGTGCCAGTAGTTCCAGACACGAACATAATTCACCCCTCCACTTT.

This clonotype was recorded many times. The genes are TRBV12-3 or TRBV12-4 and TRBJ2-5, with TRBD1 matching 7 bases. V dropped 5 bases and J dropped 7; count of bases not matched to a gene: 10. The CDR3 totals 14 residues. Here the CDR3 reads CASSPRQGWATQYF. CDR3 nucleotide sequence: TGTGCCAGCAGTCCCAGACAGGGATGGGCGACCCAGTACTTC.

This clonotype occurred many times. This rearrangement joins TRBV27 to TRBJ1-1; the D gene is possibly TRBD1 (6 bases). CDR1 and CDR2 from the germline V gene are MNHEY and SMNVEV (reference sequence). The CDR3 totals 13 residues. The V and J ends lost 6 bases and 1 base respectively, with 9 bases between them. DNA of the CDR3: TGTGCCAGCAGGTGGGGGGCGAACACTGAAGCTTTCTTT. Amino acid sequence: CASRWGANTEAFF.

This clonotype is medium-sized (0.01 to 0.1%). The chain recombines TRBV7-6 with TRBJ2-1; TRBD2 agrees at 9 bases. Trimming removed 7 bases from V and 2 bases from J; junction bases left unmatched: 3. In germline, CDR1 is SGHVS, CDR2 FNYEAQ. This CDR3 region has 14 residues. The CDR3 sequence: CASTAGGAYNEQFF. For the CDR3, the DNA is TGTGCCAGCACGGCGGGGGGGGCCTACAATGAGCAGTTCTTC. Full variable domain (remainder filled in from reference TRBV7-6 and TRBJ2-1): GAGVSQSPRYKVTKRGQDVALRCDPISGHVSLYWYRQALGQGPEFLTYFNYEAQQDKSGLPNDRFSAERPEGSISTLTIQRTEQRDSAMYRCASTAGGAYNEQFFGPGTRLTVL.

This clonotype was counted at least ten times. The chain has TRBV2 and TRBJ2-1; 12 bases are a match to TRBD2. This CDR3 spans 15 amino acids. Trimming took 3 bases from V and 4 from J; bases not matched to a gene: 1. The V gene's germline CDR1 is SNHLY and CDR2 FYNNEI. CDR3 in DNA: TGTGCCAGCAGTGAGCTAGCGGGGGGGTACAATGAGCAGTTCTTC. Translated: CASSELAGGYNEQFF.

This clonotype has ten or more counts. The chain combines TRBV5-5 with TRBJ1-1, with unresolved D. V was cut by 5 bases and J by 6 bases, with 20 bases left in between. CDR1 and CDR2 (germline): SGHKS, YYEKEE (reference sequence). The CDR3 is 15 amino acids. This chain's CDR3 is CASSPPGRSSSEAFF. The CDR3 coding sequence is TGTGCCAGCAGTCCTCCCGGACGCTCTTCGTCTGAAGCTTTCTTT. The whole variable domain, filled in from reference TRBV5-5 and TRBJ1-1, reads DAGVTQSPTHLIKTRGQQVTLRCSPISGHKSVSWYQQVLGQGPQFIFQYYEKEERGRGNFPDRFSARQFPNYSSELNVNALLLGDSALYLCASSPPGRSSSEAFFGQGTRLTVV.

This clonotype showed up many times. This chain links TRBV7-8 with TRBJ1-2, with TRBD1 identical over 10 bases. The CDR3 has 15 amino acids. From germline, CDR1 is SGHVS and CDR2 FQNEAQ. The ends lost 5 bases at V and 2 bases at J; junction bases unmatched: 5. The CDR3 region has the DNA TGTGCCAGCAGCCCAGGGACAGGGGTGAACTATGGCTACACCTTC. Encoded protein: CASSPGTGVNYGYTF.

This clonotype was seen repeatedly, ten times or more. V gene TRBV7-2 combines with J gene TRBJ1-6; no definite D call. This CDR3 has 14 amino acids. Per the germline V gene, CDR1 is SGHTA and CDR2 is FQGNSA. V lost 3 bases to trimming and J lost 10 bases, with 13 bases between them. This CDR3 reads CASSFGTSSSPLHF. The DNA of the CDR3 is TGTGCCAGCAGCTTTGGTACATCTTCGTCACCCCTCCACTTT.

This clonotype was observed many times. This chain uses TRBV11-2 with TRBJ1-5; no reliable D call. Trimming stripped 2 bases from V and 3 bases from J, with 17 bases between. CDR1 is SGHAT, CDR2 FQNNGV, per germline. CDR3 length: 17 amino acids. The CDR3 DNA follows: TGTGCCAGCAGCTTATACCCCGACACAGCAGTCAATCAGCCCCAGCATTTT. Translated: CASSLYPDTAVNQPQHF. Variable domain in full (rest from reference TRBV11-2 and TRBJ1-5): EAGVAQSPRYKIIEKRQSVAFWCNPISGHATLYWYQQILGQGPKLLIQFQNNGVVDDSQLPKDRFSAERLKGVDSTLKIQPAKLEDSAVYLCASSLYPDTAVNQPQHFGDGTRLSIL.

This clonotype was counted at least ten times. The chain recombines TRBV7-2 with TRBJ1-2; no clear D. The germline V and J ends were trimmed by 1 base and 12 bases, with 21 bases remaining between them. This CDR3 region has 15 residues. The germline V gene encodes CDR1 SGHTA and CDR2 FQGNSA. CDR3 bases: TGTGCCAGCAGCTTAGTGGCGGGTGTCGTGGGAGCCAACACCTTC. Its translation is CASSLVAGVVGANTF.

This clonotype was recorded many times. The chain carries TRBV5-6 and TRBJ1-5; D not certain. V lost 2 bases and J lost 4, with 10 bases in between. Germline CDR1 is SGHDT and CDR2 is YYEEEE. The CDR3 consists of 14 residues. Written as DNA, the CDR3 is TGTGCCAGCAGCTTTAGCGATTCAAATCAGCCCCAGCATTTT. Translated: CASSFSDSNQPQHF.

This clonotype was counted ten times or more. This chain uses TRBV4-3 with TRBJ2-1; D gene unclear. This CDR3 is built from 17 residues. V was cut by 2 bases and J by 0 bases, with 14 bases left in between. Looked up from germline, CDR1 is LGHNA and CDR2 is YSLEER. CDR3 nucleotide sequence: TGCGCCAGCAGCCAACCCCCCTACAAGAGCTCCTACAATGAGCAGTTCTTC. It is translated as CASSQPPYKSSYNEQFF.

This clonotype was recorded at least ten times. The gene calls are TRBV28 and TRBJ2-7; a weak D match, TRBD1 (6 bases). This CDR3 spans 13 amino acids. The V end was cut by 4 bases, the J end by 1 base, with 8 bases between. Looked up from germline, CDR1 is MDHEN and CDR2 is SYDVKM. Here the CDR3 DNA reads TGTGCCAGCAGTTCCGGACAGTCCTACGAGCAGTACTTC. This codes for CASSSGQSYEQYF.

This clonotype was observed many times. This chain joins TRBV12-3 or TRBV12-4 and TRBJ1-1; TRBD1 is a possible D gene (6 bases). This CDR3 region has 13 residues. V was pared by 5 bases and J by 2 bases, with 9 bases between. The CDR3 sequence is CASSDGTNTEAFF. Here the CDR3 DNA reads TGTGCCAGCAGTGACGGGACAAACACTGAAGCTTTCTTT.

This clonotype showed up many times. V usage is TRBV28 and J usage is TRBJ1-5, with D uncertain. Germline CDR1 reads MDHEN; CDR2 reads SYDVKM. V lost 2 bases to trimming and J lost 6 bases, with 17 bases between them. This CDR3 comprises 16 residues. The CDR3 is CASSLLGTLSVQPQHF. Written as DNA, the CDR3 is TGTGCCAGCAGTTTACTTGGTACCCTAAGCGTTCAGCCCCAGCATTTT.

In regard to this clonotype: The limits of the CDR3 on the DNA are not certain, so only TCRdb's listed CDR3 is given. CDR3 region: CASSFGRGTAQETRYF. V is TRBV12-3 or TRBV12-4 and J is TRBJ2-5; the table's D gene call, TRBD1, was not cross checked with the DNA. Counting both end residues, the CDR3 totals 16 amino acids.

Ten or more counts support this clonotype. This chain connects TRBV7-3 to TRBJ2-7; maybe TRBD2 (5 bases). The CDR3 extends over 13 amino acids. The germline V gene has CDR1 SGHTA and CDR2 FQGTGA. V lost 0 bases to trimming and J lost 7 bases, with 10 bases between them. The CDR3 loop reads CASSLTGVGEQYF. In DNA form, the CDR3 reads TGTGCCAGCAGCTTAACCGGGGTGGGGGAGCAGTACTTC.

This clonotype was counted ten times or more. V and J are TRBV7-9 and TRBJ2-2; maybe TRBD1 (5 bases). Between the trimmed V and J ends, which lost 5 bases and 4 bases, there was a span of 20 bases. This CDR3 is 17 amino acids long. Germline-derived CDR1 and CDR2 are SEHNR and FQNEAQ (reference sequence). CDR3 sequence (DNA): TGTGCCAGCAGCCACAGAACACAGAGACAGACCACCGGGGAGCTGTTTTTT. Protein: CASSHRTQRQTTGELFF.

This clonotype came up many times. The CDR3 here is CSAAPWGISYNEQFF. DNA for the CDR3: TGCAGTGCGGCCCCGTGGGGGATTTCCTACAATGAGCAGTTCTTC. V and J are TRBV20-1 and TRBJ2-1, with D perhaps being TRBD1 or TRBD2 (5 bases each). CDR1 is DFQATT and CDR2 is SNEGSKA in the germline V gene (reference sequence). V dropped 6 bases and J dropped 1 base, with 16 bases sitting between them. The CDR3 consists of 15 residues.

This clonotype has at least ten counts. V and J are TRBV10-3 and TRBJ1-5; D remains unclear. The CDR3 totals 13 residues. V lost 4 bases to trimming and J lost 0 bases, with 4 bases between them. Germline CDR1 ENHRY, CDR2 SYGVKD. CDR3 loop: CAISGSSNQPQHF. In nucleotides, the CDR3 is TGTGCCATCAGTGGTAGTAGCAATCAGCCCCAGCATTTT.

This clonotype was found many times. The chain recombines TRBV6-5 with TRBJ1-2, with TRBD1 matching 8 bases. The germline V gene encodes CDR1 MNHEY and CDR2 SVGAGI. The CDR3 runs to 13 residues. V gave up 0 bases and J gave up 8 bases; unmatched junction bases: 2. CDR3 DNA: TGTGCCAGCAGTTACTCGGCAGGGGGCGGCTACACCTTC. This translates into CASSYSAGGGYTF.

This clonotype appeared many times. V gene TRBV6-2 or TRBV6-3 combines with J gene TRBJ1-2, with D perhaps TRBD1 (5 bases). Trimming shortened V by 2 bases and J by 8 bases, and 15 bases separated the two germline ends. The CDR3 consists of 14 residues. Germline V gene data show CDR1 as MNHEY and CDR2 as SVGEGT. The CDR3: CASSYLRGVQGYTF. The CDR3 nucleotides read TGTGCCAGCAGTTACCTCCGAGGGGTTCAGGGCTACACCTTC.

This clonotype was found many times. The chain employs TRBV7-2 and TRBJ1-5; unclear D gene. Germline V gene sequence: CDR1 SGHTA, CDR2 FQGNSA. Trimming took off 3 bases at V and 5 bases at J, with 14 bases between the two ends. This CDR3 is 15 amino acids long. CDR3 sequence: CASSLRLGMDQPQHF. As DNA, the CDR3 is TGTGCCAGCAGCTTGAGACTGGGTATGGATCAGCCCCAGCATTTT.

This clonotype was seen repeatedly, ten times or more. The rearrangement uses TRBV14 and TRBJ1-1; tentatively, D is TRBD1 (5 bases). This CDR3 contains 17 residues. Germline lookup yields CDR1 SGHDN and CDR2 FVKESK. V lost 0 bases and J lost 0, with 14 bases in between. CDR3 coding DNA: TGTGCCAGCAGCCAAGATTGGTTCGGGACGGTGAACACTGAAGCTTTCTTT. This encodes CASSQDWFGTVNTEAFF.

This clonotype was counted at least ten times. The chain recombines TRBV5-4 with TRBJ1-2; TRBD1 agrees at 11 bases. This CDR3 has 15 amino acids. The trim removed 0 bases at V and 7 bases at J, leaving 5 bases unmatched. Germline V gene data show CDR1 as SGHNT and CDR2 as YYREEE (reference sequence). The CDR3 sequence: CASSLGTGGASGYTF. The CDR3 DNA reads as TGTGCCAGCAGCTTGGGGACAGGGGGCGCGTCTGGCTACACCTTC.

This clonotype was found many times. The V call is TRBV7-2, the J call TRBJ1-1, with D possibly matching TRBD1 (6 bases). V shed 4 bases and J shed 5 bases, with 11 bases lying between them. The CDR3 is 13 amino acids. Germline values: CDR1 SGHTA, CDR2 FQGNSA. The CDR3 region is CASSSRGGTEAFF. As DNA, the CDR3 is TGTGCCAGCAGCTCTAGAGGGGGGACTGAAGCTTTCTTT.

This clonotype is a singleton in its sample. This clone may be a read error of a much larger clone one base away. For the CDR3, the DNA is TGCGCCAGCAGTCCAGCCCTGAGAAGGTCCAGCAATCAGCTCCAGCATTTT. Its protein product is CASSPALRRSSNQLQHF. The chain joins TRBV23-1 to TRBJ1-5; unclear D gene. TRBV23-1 is filed as an ORF, its function uncertain. The CDR3 spans 17 residues.

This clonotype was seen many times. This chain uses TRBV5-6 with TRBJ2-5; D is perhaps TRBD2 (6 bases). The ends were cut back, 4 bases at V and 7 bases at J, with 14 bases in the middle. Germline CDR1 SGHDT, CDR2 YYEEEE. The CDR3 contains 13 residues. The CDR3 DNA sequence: TGTGCCAGCAGCGCGGGGCGCAGGGCGACCCAGTACTTC. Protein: CASSAGRRATQYF.

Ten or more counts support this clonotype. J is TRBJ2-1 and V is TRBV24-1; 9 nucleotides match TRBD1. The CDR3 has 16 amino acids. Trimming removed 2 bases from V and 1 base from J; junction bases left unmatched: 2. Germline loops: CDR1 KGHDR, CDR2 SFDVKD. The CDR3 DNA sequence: TGTGCCACCAGTGATTACGGGACAGGGTCCTACAATGAGCAGTTCTTC. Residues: CATSDYGTGSYNEQFF.

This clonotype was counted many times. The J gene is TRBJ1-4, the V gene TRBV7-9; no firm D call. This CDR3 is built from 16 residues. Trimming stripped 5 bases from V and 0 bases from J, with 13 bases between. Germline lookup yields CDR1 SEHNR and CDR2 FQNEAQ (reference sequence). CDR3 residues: CASSPQRRATNEKLFF. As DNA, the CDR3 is TGTGCCAGCAGCCCCCAGAGGCGTGCAACTAATGAAAAACTGTTTTTT.